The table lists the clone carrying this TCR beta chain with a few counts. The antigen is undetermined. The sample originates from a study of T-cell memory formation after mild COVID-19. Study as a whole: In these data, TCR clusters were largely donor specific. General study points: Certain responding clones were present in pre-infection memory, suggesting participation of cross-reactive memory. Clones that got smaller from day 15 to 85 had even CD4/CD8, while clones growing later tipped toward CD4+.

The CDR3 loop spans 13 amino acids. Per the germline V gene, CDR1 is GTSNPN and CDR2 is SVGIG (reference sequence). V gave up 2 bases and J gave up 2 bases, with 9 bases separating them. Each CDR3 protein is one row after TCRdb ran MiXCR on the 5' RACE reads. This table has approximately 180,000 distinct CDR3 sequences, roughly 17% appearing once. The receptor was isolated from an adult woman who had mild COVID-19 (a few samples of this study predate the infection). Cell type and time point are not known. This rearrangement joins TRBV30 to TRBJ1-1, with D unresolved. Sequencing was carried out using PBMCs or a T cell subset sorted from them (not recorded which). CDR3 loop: CAWSRNLNTEAFF. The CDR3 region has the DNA TGTGCCTGGAGTCGGAACCTCAACACTGAAGCTTTCTTT. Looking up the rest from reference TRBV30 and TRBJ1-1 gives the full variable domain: SQTIHQWPATLVQPVGSPLSLECTVEGTSNPNLYWYRQAAGRGLQLLFYSVGIGQISSEVPQNLSASRPQDRQFILSSKKLLLSDSGFYLCAWSRNLNTEAFFGQGTRLTVV.